This is a list of T cell receptor beta chains from one sample in a study of blood T cell repertoires in COVID-19. Sequencing was performed with immunoSEQ multiplex PCR; in TCRdb, only in-frame clones are kept and a portion is missing. In the table there are under 450,000 clones, 75% to 90% of which are singletons. Sample: peripheral blood. These receptor sequences come from a woman aged 55-75 years with COVID-19, enrolled during active disease. Both conserved end residues are part of each CDR3. D genes are given only for firm matches. Only some rows state a clone size, as once, few, many or a class for expanded clones.

j_gene: TRBJ1-3; v_gene: TRBV7-9; d_gene: .; abundance: .; len: 12; CDR3nt: TGTGCCAGCAGCCCCCAGGGAAACACCATATATTTT; CDR3aa: CASSPQGNTIYF
j_gene: TRBJ2-4; v_gene: TRBV5-1; d_gene: .; abundance: .; len: 14; CDR3nt: TGCGCCAGGACGGGGGGCTTAGCCAAAAACATTCAGTACTTC; CDR3aa: CARTGGLAKNIQYF
j_gene: TRBJ2-1; v_gene: TRBV6-2/TRBV6-3; d_gene: .; abundance: .; len: 15; CDR3nt: TGTGCCAGCAGTTACTCGGGGCAGACTTGGAATGAGCAGTTCTTC; CDR3aa: CASSYSGQTWNEQFF
j_gene: TRBJ2-2; v_gene: TRBV7-2; d_gene: TRBD2; abundance: .; len: 14; CDR3nt: TGTGCCAGCAGCATAGCGGGGGGCACCGGGGAGCTGTTTTTT; CDR3aa: CASSIAGGTGELFF
j_gene: TRBJ2-7; v_gene: TRBV4-1; d_gene: TRBD2; abundance: .; len: 15; CDR3nt: TGCGCCAGCAGCTTACGAGCGGGGGGATCCTACGAGCAGTACTTC; CDR3aa: CASSLRAGGSYEQYF
j_gene: TRBJ2-7; v_gene: TRBV7-9; d_gene: TRBD1; abundance: .; len: 15; CDR3nt: TGTGCCAGCAGCTTATGGACAGGGGGAATCACCGAGCAGTACTTC; CDR3aa: CASSLWTGGITEQYF
j_gene: TRBJ2-3; v_gene: TRBV6-5; d_gene: TRBD2; abundance: .; len: 15; CDR3nt: TGTGCCAGCAGTTATGGAAGCGGGGGGACCGATACGCAGTATTTT; CDR3aa: CASSYGSGGTDTQYF
j_gene: TRBJ2-1; v_gene: TRBV6-6; d_gene: .; abundance: .; len: 13; CDR3nt: TGTGCCAGCAGTACGGAGAGGGGCGGGGTCGAGTTCTTC; CDR3aa: CASSTERGGVEFF
j_gene: TRBJ2-1; v_gene: TRBV10-3; d_gene: .; abundance: .; len: 16; CDR3nt: TGTGCCATCAGTGAGGTGGGTCGGACAGAAGGCAATGAGCAGTTCTTC; CDR3aa: CAISEVGRTEGNEQFF
j_gene: TRBJ2-7; v_gene: TRBV7-6; d_gene: TRBD1; abundance: few; len: 14; CDR3nt: TGTGCCAGCAGCCCCGGGACAGAGCTCTACGAGCAGTACTTC; CDR3aa: CASSPGTELYEQYF
j_gene: TRBJ1-4; v_gene: TRBV7-9; d_gene: TRBD1; abundance: .; len: 15; CDR3nt: TGTGCCAGCAGCGCCGGACAGGCGATTAATGAAAAACTGTTTTTT; CDR3aa: CASSAGQAINEKLFF
j_gene: TRBJ2-3; v_gene: TRBV7-2; d_gene: .; abundance: .; len: 16; CDR3nt: TGTGCCAGCAGCTTAGTGCGCGGGGCCAACACAGATACGCAGTATTTT; CDR3aa: CASSLVRGANTDTQYF
j_gene: TRBJ1-1; v_gene: TRBV6-5; d_gene: .; abundance: .; len: 16; CDR3nt: TGTGCCAGCAGTTACTCCCTTATGGGGGGTAAGACTGAAGCTTTCTTT; CDR3aa: CASSYSLMGGKTEAFF
j_gene: TRBJ2-5; v_gene: TRBV30; d_gene: TRBD1; abundance: few; len: 13; CDR3nt: TGTGCCTGGAGTGAGAGGGGGCTGGAGACCCAGTACTTC; CDR3aa: CAWSERGLETQYF
j_gene: TRBJ1-6; v_gene: TRBV5-1; d_gene: .; abundance: .; len: 16; CDR3nt: TGCGCCAGCAGCTTGATGGGGAGCACCTATAATTCACCCCTCCACTTT; CDR3aa: CASSLMGSTYNSPLHF
j_gene: TRBJ2-2; v_gene: TRBV15; d_gene: TRBD1; abundance: .; len: 17; CDR3nt: TGTGCCACCAGCAGTGCGCTTGTTGGGACAGGGGCCGGGGAGCTGTTTTTT; CDR3aa: CATSSALVGTGAGELFF
j_gene: TRBJ1-4; v_gene: TRBV5-4; d_gene: .; abundance: once; len: 14; CDR3nt: TGTGCCAGCAGCTTTAAGGGAACAGGGGAAAAACTGTTTTTT; CDR3aa: CASSFKGTGEKLFF
j_gene: TRBJ2-5; v_gene: TRBV4-2; d_gene: TRBD2; abundance: .; len: 15; CDR3nt: TGTGCCAGCAGCCAATTTCTAGCGGGGAAAGAGACCCAGTACTTC; CDR3aa: CASSQFLAGKETQYF
j_gene: TRBJ2-1; v_gene: TRBV19; d_gene: TRBD2; abundance: .; len: 16; CDR3nt: TGTGCCAGCGGGGTCTATTCTAGCGGGGGGGCCTTTGTTCACTTCTTC; CDR3aa: CASGVYSSGGAFVHFF
j_gene: TRBJ1-2; v_gene: TRBV29-1; d_gene: TRBD1; abundance: .; len: 13; CDR3nt: TGCAGCGTTGTGACAGGGTGGGACTATGGCTACACCTTC; CDR3aa: CSVVTGWDYGYTF
j_gene: TRBJ2-5; v_gene: TRBV5-1; d_gene: .; abundance: .; len: 13; CDR3nt: TGCGCCAGCAGCTTGGTGGGGGGAGAGACCCAGTACTTC; CDR3aa: CASSLVGGETQYF
j_gene: TRBJ2-7; v_gene: TRBV9; d_gene: TRBD1; abundance: .; len: 15; CDR3nt: TGTGCCAGCAGCGCAGCCGGGACAGGGGTTGTCGAGCAGTACTTC; CDR3aa: CASSAAGTGVVEQYF
j_gene: TRBJ1-3; v_gene: TRBV7-9; d_gene: .; abundance: .; len: 18; CDR3nt: TGTGCCAGCAGCTTTTTATCGGCGGGCCAGAGCTCTGGAAACACCATATATTTT; CDR3aa: CASSFLSAGQSSGNTIYF
j_gene: TRBJ2-1; v_gene: TRBV3-1/TRBV3-2; d_gene: TRBD2; abundance: .; len: 16; CDR3nt: TGTGCCAGCAGCCAAGAAGGGCGGGGGGGCCGCAATGAGCAGTTCTTC; CDR3aa: CASSQEGRGGRNEQFF
j_gene: TRBJ2-2; v_gene: TRBV18; d_gene: .; abundance: .; len: 13; CDR3nt: TGTGCCAGCTCACGGGGAGGAACCGGGGAGCTGTTTTTT; CDR3aa: CASSRGGTGELFF
j_gene: TRBJ2-3; v_gene: TRBV2; d_gene: .; abundance: .; len: 12; CDR3nt: TGTGCCGGTCAGGGTTTTGCAGATACGCAGTATTTT; CDR3aa: CAGQGFADTQYF
j_gene: TRBJ1-1; v_gene: TRBV6-2/TRBV6-3; d_gene: .; abundance: .; len: 14; CDR3nt: TGTGCCAGCAGTTACTATACAGGGTCGGCTGAAGCTTTCTTT; CDR3aa: CASSYYTGSAEAFF
j_gene: TRBJ2-1; v_gene: TRBV3-1/TRBV3-2; d_gene: .; abundance: .; len: 15; CDR3nt: TGTGCCAGCAGCCAATTTGCGGAACAATACAATGAGCAGTTCTTC; CDR3aa: CASSQFAEQYNEQFF
j_gene: TRBJ2-7; v_gene: TRBV20-1; d_gene: .; abundance: .; len: 11; CDR3nt: TGCAGTGCTTTCCAGCGGTTTGGGCAGTACTTC; CDR3aa: CSAFQRFGQYF
j_gene: TRBJ2-6; v_gene: TRBV5-1; d_gene: .; abundance: .; len: 15; CDR3nt: TGCGCCAGCAGCTTGGTAGCCTCTGGGGCCAACGTCCTGACTTTC; CDR3aa: CASSLVASGANVLTF
j_gene: TRBJ1-1; v_gene: TRBV11-2; d_gene: .; abundance: .; len: 15; CDR3nt: TGTGCCAGCAGCAACGGACAGACCTTGAACACTGAAGCTTTCTTT; CDR3aa: CASSNGQTLNTEAFF
j_gene: TRBJ2-1; v_gene: TRBV30; d_gene: TRBD1; abundance: few; len: 14; CDR3nt: TGTGCCTGGAGTAGTGGAAGGGACAGATCTAAGCAGTTCTTC; CDR3aa: CAWSSGRDRSKQFF
j_gene: TRBJ2-3; v_gene: TRBV2; d_gene: TRBD2; abundance: .; len: 13; CDR3nt: TGTGCCAGCAGTGAAGGCGGGGGGGATACGCAGTATTTT; CDR3aa: CASSEGGGDTQYF
j_gene: TRBJ2-1; v_gene: TRBV4-2; d_gene: .; abundance: .; len: 15; CDR3nt: TGTGCCAGCAGCCGAGGGCTAGACGGTTCCAATGAGCAGTTCTTC; CDR3aa: CASSRGLDGSNEQFF
j_gene: TRBJ2-5; v_gene: TRBV6-5; d_gene: .; abundance: .; len: 15; CDR3nt: TGTGCCAGCAGTTACGGACGGTCGAAGGGGGAGACCCAGTACTTC; CDR3aa: CASSYGRSKGETQYF
j_gene: TRBJ2-3; v_gene: TRBV5-1; d_gene: TRBD1; abundance: .; len: 13; CDR3nt: TGCGCCAGCAGCTTAGACAGGGCAGATACGCAGTATTTT; CDR3aa: CASSLDRADTQYF
j_gene: TRBJ1-2; v_gene: TRBV7-9; d_gene: TRBD1; abundance: .; len: 12; CDR3nt: TGTGCCAGCAGCCCCGACAGGGATGGCTACACCTTC; CDR3aa: CASSPDRDGYTF
j_gene: TRBJ1-2; v_gene: TRBV4-1; d_gene: TRBD1; abundance: .; len: 15; CDR3nt: TGCGCCAGCAGCCAAGAGAGTAGGACAGGGCGAGGCTACACCTTC; CDR3aa: CASSQESRTGRGYTF
j_gene: TRBJ2-1; v_gene: TRBV4-1; d_gene: TRBD2; abundance: .; len: 15; CDR3nt: TGCGCCAGCAGCCACCTAGCGGGGGCGGGGAATGAGCAGTTCTTC; CDR3aa: CASSHLAGAGNEQFF
j_gene: TRBJ2-2; v_gene: TRBV7-3; d_gene: .; abundance: .; len: 12; CDR3nt: TGTGCCAGCAGCTTTAATTCCGGGGAGCTGTTTTTT; CDR3aa: CASSFNSGELFF